These T cell receptor beta chains were read from a single sample in a study of shared T cell receptors in the human thymus. The assay was immunoSEQ multiplex PCR, and TCRdb's table has in-frame clones only and misses some. This table holds some 700,000 clones, approximately 85% found once. These same data were also listed under a study on human thymus T cells.

The sample taken for sequencing was thymocytes. The receptors originated from a girl under three years old with a congenital heart defect. Each CDR3 is given without its conserved first and last residue. The order of the fields is V gene, D gene, CDR3 protein. A D gene is named only where the DNA matches it firmly.

TRBV6-5 NA ASSYSESNTEAF
TRBV2 NA ASSGQAWRYGYT
TRBV6-1 NA ASRDSGPHQF
TRBV9 NA ASSVDGDTSTVFYEQY
TRBV6-1 TRBD1 ASSGTRQGMNTEAF
TRBV11-1 NA ASSSPDRRTAGYT
TRBV6-1 TRBD2 ASSGYSGGETGANVLT
TRBV6-5 TRBD1 ASSFHRDRSYEQY
TRBV7-2 NA ASSPRSTSRDTQY
TRBV5-6 NA ASRPLRRATETQY
TRBV2 NA ARGGRGTTNTGELF
TRBV6-1 TRBD1 ATYPGGNTEAF
TRBV7-9 TRBD1 ASSLVSGQGATEAF
TRBV4-1 TRBD2 ASSQEDLAGEIFYEQY
TRBV6-5 TRBD1 AIRRGLGYT
TRBV4-1 TRBD1 ASSQDRTGLGFMAKNIQY
TRBV13 TRBD2 ASSLDNGGQETQY
TRBV27 NA ASSLSPVRGRTFQETQY
TRBV6-1 NA ASLFHLGNQPQH
TRBV29-1 NA SVATGPRYGYT
TRBV27 TRBD1 ASKNRGTGELF
TRBV6-1 NA ASNLGWISNQPQH
TRBV5-5 TRBD1 ASSHGQGGGNYGYT
TRBV4-3 TRBD2 ASSQEDPAGVGETQY
TRBV6-1 NA ASPAYNEQF